One T cell receptor (beta chain) is described in this entry. What it binds is not known. The data were obtained in a study of shared clonotypes between healthy human individuals. Genomic DNA of every subset was divided equally among multiple immunoSEQ plates. In the original processing: ImmunoSEQ supplied junction-only sequences lacking quality scores, so filtering was different. Assay used: immunoSEQ multiplex PCR; TCRdb lists only in-frame clones, some missing. V and J calls and clone size follow that table, whereas D and trimming were derived from the DNA. The sample shows some 2,000,000 clones, roughly 95% of them seen only once. Naive-designated CD8 cells lacked CD45RO, were positively enriched for CCR7, and omitted terminally differentiated effector memory CD45RA+ cells. V shed 3 bases, J shed 2 bases, and the junction held 6 bases outside the gene matches. This CDR3 is 15 amino acids long. Germline CDR1 and CDR2: MRHNA and SNTAGT.

Study conclusions and caveats: Naive CD4 clonotypes overlapped across a few donors at roughly 5.1%. Sampling covered nothing but blood. Tissue TCR repertoires likely differ from those found in blood.

The receptor was isolated from a man between 18 and 29 years old in good health. Sequencing was done on a sample of naive CD8+ T cells sorted from blood. V and J are TRBV6-4 and TRBJ2-7; 8 nucleotides line up with TRBD2. The CDR3 region has the DNA TGTGCCAGCAGTGAAGTCGCGGGAGGCACCTACGAGCAGTACTTC. Amino acid sequence: CASSEVAGGTYEQYF.